These 17 T cell receptor beta chains share one sample of origin, sequenced in a study of tumour-infiltrating T cells in Burkitt lymphoma. TCRdb's table, derived via immunoSEQ multiplex PCR, lists solely in-frame clones and lacks some. The sample comprises 12,000 to 15,000 clones, roughly 80% of which are singletons, and about 7.7% rests with the top ten. Sequenced: tumor tissue. The receptors were sampled from a human donor with diffuse large B-cell lymphoma.

The rearrangement links TRBV6-1 to TRBJ1-3, with a possible D match to TRBD1 (6 bases). The CDR3 is made up of 14 amino acids. V was cut by 4 bases and J by 3 bases, with 10 bases left in between. CDR1 and CDR2 from the germline V gene are MNHNS and SASEGT. CDR3 sequence (DNA): TGTGCCAGCAGTGCCAAGACAGGTGGAAACACCATATATTTT. This codes for CASSAKTGGNTIYF.

The chain joins TRBV15 to TRBJ2-1; the D is unclear. The ends were cut back, 11 bases at V and 0 bases at J, with 11 bases in the middle. Per germline, CDR1 LNHNV and CDR2 YYDKDF (reference sequence). CDR3 length: 13 residues. CDR3: CASGGSSYNEQFF. The CDR3 coding sequence is TGTGCCTCTGGCGGAAGCTCCTACAATGAGCAGTTCTTC.

The chain carries TRBV19 and TRBJ1-5; unclear D gene. The V gene's germline CDR1 is LNHDA and CDR2 SQIVND (reference sequence). There are 14 residues in the CDR3. The germline V and J ends were trimmed by 4 bases and 0 bases, with 7 bases remaining between them. CDR3 residues: CASSTQNSNQPQHF. The DNA of the CDR3 is TGTGCCAGTAGTACCCAGAATAGCAATCAGCCCCAGCATTTT. Together with reference TRBV19 and TRBJ1-5, the CDR3 gives the full variable domain: DGGITQSPKYLFRKEGQNVTLSCEQNLNHDAMYWYRQDPGQGLRLIYYSQIVNDFQKGDIAEGYSVSREKKESFPLTVTSAQKNPTAFYLCASSTQNSNQPQHFGDGTRLSIL.

The chain carries TRBV5-1 and TRBJ2-1; 10 bases align to TRBD2. With V trimmed by 1 base and J by 8 bases, 3 bases remained unmatched. Germline V gene lookup returns CDR1 SGHRS and CDR2 YFSETQ. This CDR3 region has 14 residues. The CDR3 region has the DNA TGCGCCAGCAGCTTGATAGCGGGAGGATATGAGCAGTTCTTC. This codes for CASSLIAGGYEQFF.

This clone was seen just once. The V call is TRBV11-2, the J call TRBJ2-1; TRBD2 matches at 11 bases. Germline V gives CDR1 SGHAT, CDR2 FQNNGV. The CDR3 is 18 amino acids. The V and J ends lost 4 bases and 0 bases, in that order; junction bases with no gene match: 8. The CDR3 DNA reads as TGTGCCAGCAGCTCCGGGACTAGCGGAGTCATCTCCTACAATGAGCAGTTCTTC. Protein sequence: CASSSGTSGVISYNEQFF.

J is TRBJ1-1 and V is TRBV6-1, with D perhaps matching TRBD1 (5 bases). This CDR3 has 15 amino acids. V was pared by 4 bases and J by 0 bases, with 12 bases between. The germline V gene encodes CDR1 MNHNS and CDR2 SASEGT. CDR3 sequence (DNA): TGTGCCAGCAGTGGCCCGGGGCAGTTGAACACTGAAGCTTTCTTT. It translates to CASSGPGQLNTEAFF.

Written as DNA, the CDR3 is TGTGCCAGCAGTGTCGGGGACGGCTACACCTTC. This sequence encodes CASSVGDGYTF. This chain links TRBV2 with TRBJ1-2, with TRBD1 as a possible D gene (5 bases). CDR1 is SNHLY and CDR2 is FYNNEI in the germline V gene. Trimming took off 4 bases at V and 8 bases at J, with 8 bases between the two ends. This CDR3 spans 11 amino acids. Full variable domain (outside the CDR3, taken from reference TRBV2 and TRBJ1-2): EPEVTQTPSHQVTQMGQEVILRCVPISNHLYFYWYRQILGQKVEFLVSFYNNEISEKSEIFDDQFSVERPDGSNFTLKIRSTKLEDSAMYFCASSVGDGYTFGSGTRLTVV.

V is TRBV15 and J is TRBJ1-1, with D unclear. The CDR3 sequence is 13 residues long. V was clipped by 4 bases and J by 1 base, with 7 bases between them. The V gene's germline CDR1 is LNHNV and CDR2 YYDKDF (reference sequence). The CDR3 reads CATSTRENTEAFF. As DNA, the CDR3 is TGTGCCACCAGCACTCGGGAGAACACTGAAGCTTTCTTT.

The chain carries TRBV5-4 and TRBJ2-1; the D gene is possibly TRBD1 (5 bases). Germline assignment: CDR1 SGHNT and CDR2 YYREEE (reference sequence). Between the trimmed V and J ends, which lost 3 bases and 9 bases, there was a span of 16 bases. CDR3 length: 14 residues. The CDR3 loop reads CASSWQGKGFEQFF. CDR3 in DNA: TGTGCCAGCAGCTGGCAGGGTAAGGGATTTGAGCAGTTCTTC.

As for this clone: A junction boundary mismatches the germline segment, possibly from a read error. V gene TRBV11-2 combines with J gene TRBJ2-5; D gene uncertain. This CDR3 is built from 11 residues. Germline CDR1 is SGHAT and CDR2 is FQNNGV. The CDR3 DNA is TGTGCCAGCAGCGTAGAAGAGACCCAGTACTTC. Translation gives CASSVEETQYF.

V usage is TRBV5-1 and J usage is TRBJ2-1, with D possibly TRBD2 on 5 matching bases. This CDR3 contains 14 residues. V dropped 4 bases and J dropped 3 bases, with 11 bases sitting between them. Germline CDR1 and CDR2: SGHRS and YFSETQ. The CDR3 reads CASSRGGDYNEQFF. The CDR3 DNA reads TGCGCCAGCAGCCGTGGAGGAGACTACAATGAGCAGTTCTTC. The whole variable domain, remainder taken from reference TRBV5-1 and TRBJ2-1, is KAGVTQTPRYLIKTRGQQVTLSCSPISGHRSVSWYQQTPGQGLQFLFEYFSETQRNKGNFPGRFSGRQFSNSRSEMNVSTLELGDSALYLCASSRGGDYNEQFFGPGTRLTVL.

The chain carries TRBV2 and TRBJ1-2, with a weak D call TRBD1 (6 bases). CDR3 length: 14 residues. Trimming left V 2 bases short and J 4 bases short, with 11 bases between. Germline V gives CDR1 SNHLY, CDR2 FYNNEI. In nucleotides, the CDR3 is TGTGCCAGCAGTGAATATAGGGGGAGCTATGGCTACACCTTC. Amino acids: CASSEYRGSYGYTF.

The chain has TRBV29-1 and TRBJ1-5; D is possibly TRBD1 (5 bases). V was shortened by 3 bases and J by 4 bases, with 10 bases between the two germline ends. The length of the CDR3 is 13 residues. The germline CDR1 and CDR2 sequences are SQVTM and ANQGSEA. The CDR3 nucleotides are TGCAGCGTTGATGCGGGACTTAATCAGCCCCAGCATTTT. Translated, it gives CSVDAGLNQPQHF.

V is TRBV25-1 and J is TRBJ2-1; TRBD2 might be the D (6 bases). The germline CDR1 and CDR2 sequences are MGHDK and SYGVNS. Trimming removed 5 bases at V and 3 bases at J, with 20 bases between. The CDR3 is 17 residues long. The DNA for the CDR3 is TGTGCCAGCAGTCCACCCTTTGGAGGGAGTCTCTACAATGAGCAGTTCTTC. Translation gives CASSPPFGGSLYNEQFF.

The chain combines TRBV21-1 with TRBJ2-5. TRBV21-1 is a pseudogene segment. The CDR3 length is 14 residues. CDR3 sequence reads: CASSKALLGGTQYF. CDR3 nucleotides: TGTGCCAGCAGCAAAGCTTTGTTGGGTGGGACCCAGTACTTC.

V usage is TRBV10-3 and J usage is TRBJ2-5; 11 positions match TRBD2. The germline V gene encodes CDR1 ENHRY and CDR2 SYGVKD. V trimming: 9 bases; J trimming: 2 bases; junction bases outside the gene matches: 8. The CDR3 length is 15 residues. The CDR3 DNA is TGTGCCATGACCGGGACTAGCGGAGATCAAGAGACCCAGTACTTC. Translated: CAMTGTSGDQETQYF.

This chain joins TRBV30 and TRBJ2-2; D gene ambiguous. The CDR3 covers 14 residues. CDR1 is GTSNPN, CDR2 SVGIG, per germline (reference sequence). V was clipped by 2 bases and J by 1 base, with 8 bases between them. CDR3 nucleotides: TGTGCCTGGAGTCGCAGCCGGAACACCGGGGAGCTGTTTTTT. Residues: CAWSRSRNTGELFF.